The T cell receptor (beta chain) under discussion was sequenced for a study of blood T cell repertoires in COVID-19. The data were produced by immunoSEQ multiplex PCR, yet TCRdb's version contains in-frame clones alone and is incomplete. The table records approximately 300,000 clones, 80% to 90% of them present only once. V was shortened by 5 bases and J by 7 bases, with 15 bases between the two germline ends. CDR1 and CDR2 from the germline V gene are MNHEY and SVGEGT. This CDR3 contains 13 residues. Participants were aged roughly 18 to 90 years, lived in 20 to 25 US areas, and enrolled virtually. The receptor was isolated from a woman between 25 and 40 years old who had recovered from COVID-19. The chain has TRBV6-2 or TRBV6-3 and TRBJ2-7, with a possible D match to TRBD1 (6 bases). Sample: PBMCs or T cells enriched from blood (not recorded which). Here the CDR3 reads CASSSPTGLEQYF. CDR3 nucleotide sequence: TGTGCCAGCAGTAGTCCCACAGGGTTGGAGCAGTACTTC.